This T cell receptor (beta chain) was observed in a study of T cell changes during pregnancy in multiple sclerosis. This clone was seen once. The method was immunoSEQ multiplex PCR; TCRdb's version includes in-frame clones alone and lacks a portion of them. The sample has fewer than 100,000 clones, around 89% seen once. V was trimmed by 7 bases and J by 1 base, leaving 10 bases between them. The length of the CDR3 is 13 residues. Germline assignment: CDR1 SNHLY and CDR2 FYNNEI. The chain carries TRBV2 and TRBJ1-2; D call uncertain. The sequencing here drew on peripheral blood, taken before pregnancy. This TCR was sampled from a female donor with multiple sclerosis, enrolled in a pregnancy study. This CDR3 reads CASIGRDNYGYTF. CDR3 nucleotide sequence: TGTGCCAGCATCGGGAGGGATAACTATGGCTACACCTTC.